Frequency places the clone carrying this TCR beta chain as medium-sized. These data originate in a study of T cell clusters in autoimmune cytopenias. Tens of thousands of genome equivalents of blood DNA were amplified for TRB. Germline values: CDR1 MNHEY, CDR2 SVGEGT. The CDR3 covers 12 residues. TRB was amplified by touch-down multiplex PCR, primer pools A and B combined. With the multiplex PCR reads reprocessed, TCRdb shows one record per CDR3 protein and no DNA. The sample has roughly 10,000 distinct CDR3 sequences, and its top ten clones hold around 4%. The same sample was also studied in work on T cell repertoires in aging, cancer and after chemotherapy.

This TCR was recovered from a human donor in good health. The chain carries TRBV6-2 or TRBV6-3 and TRBJ1-1. Sequencing input: peripheral blood. CDR3 in amino acids: CASKIPLAEAFF.